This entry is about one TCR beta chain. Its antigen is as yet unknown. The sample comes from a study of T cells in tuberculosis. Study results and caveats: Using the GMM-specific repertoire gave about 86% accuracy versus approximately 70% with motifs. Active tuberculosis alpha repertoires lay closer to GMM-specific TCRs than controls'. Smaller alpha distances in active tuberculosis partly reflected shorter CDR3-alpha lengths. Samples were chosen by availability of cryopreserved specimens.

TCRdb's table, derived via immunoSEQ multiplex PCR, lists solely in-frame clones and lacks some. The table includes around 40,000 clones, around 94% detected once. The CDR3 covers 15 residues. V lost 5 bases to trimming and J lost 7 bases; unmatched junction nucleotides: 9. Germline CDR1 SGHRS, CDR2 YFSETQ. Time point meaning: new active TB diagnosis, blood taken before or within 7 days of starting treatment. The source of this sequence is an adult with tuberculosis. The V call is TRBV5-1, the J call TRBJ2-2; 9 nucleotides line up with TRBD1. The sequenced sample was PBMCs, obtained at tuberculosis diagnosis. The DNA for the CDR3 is TGCGCCAGCAGTGGAGGGACAGGGTCTATCGGGGAGCTGTTTTTT. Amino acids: CASSGGTGSIGELFF.